This TCR beta chain is drawn from a study of OX40 agonist ivuxolimab in advanced cancers. Study summary: The dose-escalation group included hepatocellular carcinoma, melanoma, renal cell carcinoma and head and neck cancer.

This CDR3 region has 14 residues. Germline CDR1 reads WSHSY; CDR2 reads SAAADI. V was clipped by 2 bases and J by 8 bases, with 12 bases between them. The repertoire was sequenced with immunoSEQ multiplex PCR; TCRdb's copy has only in-frame clones and lacks some. Here the sample spans about 10,000 clones, about nine tenths being singletons. Material: CD4+ or CD8+ T cells sorted from blood, obtained in a trial of the OX40 agonist ivuxolimab. The chain recombines TRBV10-2 with TRBJ2-2, with D uncertain. This clonotype was sampled from an adult with an advanced solid tumor such as melanoma, head and neck, liver or kidney cancer. This chain's CDR3 is CASSEATPRGELFF. The DNA for the CDR3 is TGCGCCAGCAGTGAGGCCACCCCGAGGGGGGAGCTGTTTTTT.